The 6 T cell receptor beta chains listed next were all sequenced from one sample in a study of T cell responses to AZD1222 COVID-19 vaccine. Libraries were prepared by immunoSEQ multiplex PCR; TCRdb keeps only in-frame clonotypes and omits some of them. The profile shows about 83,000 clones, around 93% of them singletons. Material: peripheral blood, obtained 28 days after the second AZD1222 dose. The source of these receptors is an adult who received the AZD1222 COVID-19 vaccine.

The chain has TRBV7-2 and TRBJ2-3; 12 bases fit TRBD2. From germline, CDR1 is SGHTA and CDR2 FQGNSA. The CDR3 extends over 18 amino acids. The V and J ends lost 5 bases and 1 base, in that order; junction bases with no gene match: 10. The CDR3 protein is CASSPHLRTSGGTDTQYF. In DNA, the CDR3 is TGTGCCAGCAGCCCTCACCTTCGGACTAGCGGGGGCACAGATACGCAGTATTTT.

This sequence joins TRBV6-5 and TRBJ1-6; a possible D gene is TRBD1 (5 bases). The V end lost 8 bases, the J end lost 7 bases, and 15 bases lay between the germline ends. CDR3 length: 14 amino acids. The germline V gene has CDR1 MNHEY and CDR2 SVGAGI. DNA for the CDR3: TGTGCCAGCCCTGGGGGTCAGGGAAATTCACCCCTCCACTTT. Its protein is CASPGGQGNSPLHF.

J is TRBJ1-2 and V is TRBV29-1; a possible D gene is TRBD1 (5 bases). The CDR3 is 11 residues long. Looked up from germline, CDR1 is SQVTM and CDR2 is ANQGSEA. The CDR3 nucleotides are TGCGGACACGCCGGGTCCTATGGCTACACCTTC. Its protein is CGHAGSYGYTF.

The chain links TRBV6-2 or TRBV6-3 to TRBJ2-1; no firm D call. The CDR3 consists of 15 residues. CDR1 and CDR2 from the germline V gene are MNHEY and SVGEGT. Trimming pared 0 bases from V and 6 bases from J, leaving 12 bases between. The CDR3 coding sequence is TGTGCCAGCAGTTACTCAGGGCTCTTAATCAATGAGCAGTTCTTC. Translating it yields CASSYSGLLINEQFF.

CDR3 coding DNA: TGTGCCAGCAGTTACGACTTCGAACCTGGAAACACCATATATTTT. Residues: CASSYDFEPGNTIYF. The chain joins TRBV6-2 or TRBV6-3 to TRBJ1-3; no clear D gene. Trimming cost V 2 bases and J 2 bases, with 10 bases left between them. Germline CDR1 and CDR2: MNHEY and SVGEGT. CDR3 length: 15 residues.

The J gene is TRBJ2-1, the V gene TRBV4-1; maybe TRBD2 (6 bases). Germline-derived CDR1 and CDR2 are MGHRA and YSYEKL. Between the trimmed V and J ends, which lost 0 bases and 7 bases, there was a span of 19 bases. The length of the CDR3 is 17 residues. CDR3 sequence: CASSQDRGDSGINEQFF. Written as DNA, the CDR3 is TGCGCCAGCAGCCAAGATCGCGGGGATAGCGGAATAAATGAGCAGTTCTTC.